The 6 T cell receptor beta chains below come from one sample, sequenced in a study of CD8+ T cells in alopecia areata. cDNA reverse transcribed from extracted RNA served as the sequencing template. Profiled with immunoSEQ multiplex PCR; TCRdb holds only in-frame clones, not every one. Of about 110,000 clones listed, around 84% are singletons. Treatment specified: oral pan-JAK inhibitor, 5-10 mg twice daily. This material consisted of CD8+ T cells sorted from blood, taken at week 24, from a patient treated with tofacitinib. These receptors came from a human donor with alopecia areata.

J is TRBJ1-1 and V is TRBV11-2; D is perhaps TRBD1 (6 bases). Germline V lookup: CDR1 SGHAT, CDR2 FQNNGV. The CDR3 runs to 14 residues. V dropped 5 bases and J dropped 8 bases, with 18 bases sitting between them. The CDR3 here is CASSNEVQGSEAFF. CDR3 nucleotides: TGTGCCAGCAGCAACGAAGTCCAGGGGTCCGAAGCTTTCTTT.

The J gene is TRBJ2-3, the V gene TRBV27; D gene ambiguous. Trimming removed 3 bases at V and 1 base at J, with 8 bases between. Germline V gene data show CDR1 as MNHEY and CDR2 as SMNVEV (reference sequence). The CDR3 consists of 14 residues. CDR3 in amino acids: CASSLNVGTDTQYF. CDR3 DNA: TGTGCCAGCAGTTTGAATGTTGGCACAGATACGCAGTATTTT.

This chain joins TRBV29-1 and TRBJ1-2; 7 bases fit TRBD1. CDR1 SQVTM and CDR2 ANQGSEA come from the germline V gene. The trim removed 7 bases at V and 2 bases at J, leaving 7 bases unmatched. The CDR3 sequence is 13 residues long. The chain's CDR3 is CSGGDRINYGYTF. CDR3 DNA sequence: TGCAGCGGGGGGGACAGAATAAACTATGGCTACACCTTC.

A few counts support this clone. The gene calls are TRBV7-2 and TRBJ2-2; D gene uncertain. Germline V gene sequence: CDR1 SGHTA, CDR2 FQGNSA. The CDR3 runs 14 residues. V dropped 2 bases and J dropped 5 bases, with 9 bases sitting between them. CDR3 amino acids: CASSLLPRTGELFF. As DNA, the CDR3 is TGTGCCAGCAGCTTACTACCGCGAACCGGGGAGCTGTTTTTT.

The chain is built from TRBV27 and TRBJ1-5; 8 positions agree with TRBD1. Germline V lookup: CDR1 MNHEY, CDR2 SMNVEV (reference sequence). V gave up 2 bases and J gave up 3 bases; unmatched junction bases: 9. The CDR3 has 17 residues. The CDR3: CASSLPTGTGINQPQHF. The CDR3 DNA reads TGTGCCAGCAGTTTACCCACCGGGACAGGCATCAATCAGCCCCAGCATTTT.

This clone was picked up one time. The V gene is TRBV27, the J gene TRBJ1-1; D might be TRBD1 (5 bases). Trimming removed 4 bases at V and 4 bases at J, with 7 bases between. This CDR3 spans 12 amino acids. Germline V gives CDR1 MNHEY, CDR2 SMNVEV (reference sequence). CDR3 loop: CASSSGGTEAFF. Written as DNA, the CDR3 is TGTGCCAGCAGTTCCGGGGGCACTGAAGCTTTCTTT.